This T cell receptor beta chain was retrieved from a study of cytomegalovirus exposure and HLA in healthy donors. Study-wide background: A subsequent analysis stated that the roughly 130 validation repertoires were run on the same platform as the approximately 700 first-cohort repertoires. Regarding the study as a whole: Most TCR sequences were rare, but some public TCRs occurred in many donors. The classifier reportedly diagnosed cytomegalovirus status with high sensitivity and specificity. Three chains linked to CMV were shown in vitro to be specific for CMV antigens.

The germline V and J ends were trimmed by 0 bases and 3 bases, with 11 bases remaining between them. The CDR3 covers 15 residues. The V gene's germline CDR1 is LNHNV and CDR2 YYDKDF (reference sequence). Concerning this clone itself: Its specificity is not known.

Assay: immunoSEQ multiplex PCR; the TCRdb copy retains only in-frame clones and omits some. The sample includes about 160,000 clones, less than 95% of them seen just once. This chain links TRBV15 with TRBJ1-1, with D possibly being TRBD1 (5 bases). This receptor was identified in a young woman in good health and CMV-seropositive. Sequencing was performed on PBMCs. The CDR3 nucleotides are TGTGCCACCAGCAGAGACCGGGAGGGGTACACTGAAGCTTTCTTT. Its protein product is CATSRDREGYTEAFF. The full variable domain, with the rest looked up from reference TRBV15 and TRBJ1-1, is DAMVIQNPRYQVTQFGKPVTLSCSQTLNHNVMYWYQQKSSQAPKLLFHYYDKDFNNEADTPDNFQSRRPNTSFCFLDIRSPGLGDTAMYLCATSRDREGYTEAFFGQGTRLTVV.